Sequencing of this TCR beta chain was carried out in a study of blood T cell repertoires in COVID-19. The overall study: Specimens from acute and convalescent COVID-19 originated in the United States, Italy and Spain. In each case, the material was cDNA or gDNA derived from T cells, B-cell-depleted T cells, or PBMCs.

Participants had their cohort set by participant-reported clinical history. Trimming pared 1 base from V and 0 bases from J, leaving 7 bases between. CDR1 and CDR2 (germline): SGHAT, FQNNGV. This CDR3 is 14 amino acids long. In the original workflow: Counts of nucleated cells, estimated from reference gene primer amplification, were obtained. Some clones are missing from TCRdb's copy, which holds only in-frame ones; the method was immunoSEQ multiplex PCR. V and J calls plus clone size are reproduced from that table; the DNA served to infer D and trimming. Altogether about 260,000 clones are present, about 91% being singletons, with the ten largest covering 1% to 1.5%.

The sample consisted of PBMCs or T cells enriched from blood (not recorded which). The TCR sequence derives from a middle-aged woman with acute COVID-19. This sequence joins TRBV11-2 and TRBJ2-7; D unresolved. CDR3 sequence (DNA): TGTGCCAGCAGCTTAGGAGTCGGCTCCTACGAGCAGTACTTC. This gives the protein CASSLGVGSYEQYF.